The sequence of this T cell receptor (beta chain) was determined in a study of T cells in Graves' hyperthyroidism and ophthalmopathy. It was RNA transcripts that yielded the amplified TCR beta CDR3 regions. Primed by the HTBI set, a first-round RT-PCR was run on the TCR CDR3. TCRdb recomputed calls from the multiplex PCR reads with MiXCR, one row per CDR3 protein. This sample carries hundreds of thousands of distinct CDR3 sequences, about a fifth of them seen once, and the ten largest clones take more than 30%. This clonotype was picked up many times. Looked up from germline, CDR1 is MNHEY and CDR2 is SMNVEV (reference sequence). Trimming removed 4 bases at V and 11 bases at J, with 12 bases between. This CDR3 has 13 amino acids.

V gene TRBV27 combines with J gene TRBJ1-6; D remains ambiguous. The sequence was obtained from a man aged 30-40 years with Graves' ophthalmopathy. Source material: blood. CDR3 region: CASSSRAGTPLHF. The CDR3 DNA follows: TGTGCCAGCAGTTCCCGGGCGGGGACACCCCTCCACTTT.